This is a list of T cell receptor beta chains from one sample in a study of shared clonotypes between healthy human individuals. The method was immunoSEQ multiplex PCR; TCRdb's version includes in-frame clones alone and lacks a portion of them. The data hold 2,500,000 or so clones, with just under 95% observed a single time. The specimen was naive CD4+ T cells from PBMCs. Source of these receptors: a young man in good health. Some clones in this sample may be carry-over from other donors' samples. CDR3s include the opening cysteine and the closing phenylalanine or tryptophan. Each record gives: clone size, V gene, D gene, J gene, CDR3 DNA, CDR3 protein. D genes are given only for firm matches. Rows may omit the clone size; those that give it use once, few, many or a size class.

size: once
V: TRBV5-6
D: NA
J: TRBJ1-5
DNA: TGTGCCAGCAGCTCGAAGAAGGGGGATAGCAATCAGCCCCAGCATTTT
CDR3: CASSSKKGDSNQPQHF

size: NA
V: TRBV4-3
D: NA
J: TRBJ1-4
DNA: TGCGCCAGCAGTCTATCCGCCGCAACTAATGAAAAACTGTTTTTT
CDR3: CASSLSAATNEKLFF

size: few
V: TRBV19
D: NA
J: TRBJ1-1
DNA: TGTGCCAGTAGTAAGAACACTGAAGCTTTCTTT
CDR3: CASSKNTEAFF

size: NA
V: TRBV11-3
D: TRBD1
J: TRBJ2-7
DNA: TGTGCCAGCAGCCTTTACCGGGACAGCGACGAGCAGTACTTC
CDR3: CASSLYRDSDEQYF

size: NA
V: TRBV5-4
D: NA
J: TRBJ2-7
DNA: TGTGCCAGCAGCTCCCTGGAGGGCTCCGGGGAGCAGTACTTC
CDR3: CASSSLEGSGEQYF

size: NA
V: TRBV7-2
D: NA
J: TRBJ1-1
DNA: TGTGCCAGCAGCTTAGTGTTCACTGAAGCTTTCTTT
CDR3: CASSLVFTEAFF

size: NA
V: TRBV7-8
D: NA
J: TRBJ2-7
DNA: TGTGCCAGCAGCTTCGAGGGATATAGCTCCTACGAGCAGTACTTC
CDR3: CASSFEGYSSYEQYF

size: NA
V: TRBV4-3
D: NA
J: TRBJ2-7
DNA: TGCGCCAGCAGCCAAAGGAACGACGGGGGCTACGAGCAGTACTTC
CDR3: CASSQRNDGGYEQYF

size: few
V: TRBV27
D: NA
J: TRBJ1-2
DNA: TGTGCCAGCAGTTTACGTGCGACAGTTGATGGCTACACCTTC
CDR3: CASSLRATVDGYTF

size: NA
V: TRBV7-7
D: NA
J: TRBJ1-5
DNA: TGTGCCAGCAGCTTATTTAGGGCGAGAACAGGGAAAAGGCCTCAGCCCCAGCATTTT
CDR3: CASSLFRARTGKRPQPQHF

size: NA
V: TRBV18
D: TRBD1
J: TRBJ1-2
DNA: TGTGCCAGCTCCCTCCTTAAGGGACAGGGCTATGGCTACACCTTC
CDR3: CASSLLKGQGYGYTF

size: NA
V: TRBV7-3
D: NA
J: TRBJ2-1
DNA: TGTGCCAGCAGCTCACGAGGGGCTTGGGATGAGCAGTTCTTC
CDR3: CASSSRGAWDEQFF

size: few
V: TRBV7-9
D: NA
J: TRBJ1-2
DNA: TGTGCCACAGTGCGGGAGCTTACACAGGAAAATTATGGCTACACCTTC
CDR3: CATVRELTQENYGYTF

size: NA
V: TRBV28
D: TRBD1
J: TRBJ1-6
DNA: TGTGCCAGCAGAAAGAACAGGGGCGGTAATTCACCCCTCCACTTT
CDR3: CASRKNRGGNSPLHF